This T cell receptor beta chain was retrieved from a study of T cell changes during pregnancy in multiple sclerosis. Data came from immunoSEQ multiplex PCR; TCRdb stores just in-frame clones and leaves some out. The repertoire holds more than 35,000 clones, with 94% as singletons. Trimming cost V 3 bases and J 7 bases, with 9 bases left between them. CDR3 length equals 12 residues. Germline CDR1 reads SNHLY; CDR2 reads FYNNEI. The sample here was CD4+ T cells from peripheral blood mononuclear cells, taken in the second trimester of pregnancy. The sequence derives from a female donor with multiple sclerosis, enrolled in a pregnancy study. The rearrangement links TRBV2 to TRBJ1-2; D is unclear. CDR3 DNA: TGTGCCAGCAGTGACGATGGAGTTGGCTACACCTTC. This gives the protein CASSDDGVGYTF.